This T cell receptor beta chain was recorded in a study of immune evolution from preneoplasia to lung adenocarcinoma. Looking at the study overall: HLA loss of heterozygosity: under 7.5% AIS, around 16% MIA, approximately 35% ADC, none AAH.

Study results and limitations: Compared with EGFR-mutant or double wild-type lesions, KRAS-mutant nodules were more clonal. Clonality was highest in normal lung, lower in later-stage lesions apparently.

Patients had resection in Japan or China between the mid-2010s and the late 2010s. Germline V CDR1 and CDR2: SGHNT, YYREEE (reference sequence). Deletions cut 1 base from V and 9 bases from J, with 17 bases between. The CDR3 has 15 amino acids. Only in-frame clones appear in the TCRdb table, and some are missing; sequencing was by immunoSEQ multiplex PCR. Among around 10,000 clones listed, roughly 77% were seen once. This clone has more than one count but fewer than ten. Its target is not known. The receptor was isolated from a donor at least 70 years old with lung adenocarcinoma. V and J are TRBV5-4 and TRBJ2-1; D might be TRBD2 (6 bases). The sequenced sample was FFPE minimally invasive lung adenocarcinoma tissue. CDR3 sequence reads: CASSLMGLAMGEQFF. The CDR3 DNA is TGTGCCAGCAGCTTGATGGGACTGGCAATGGGTGAGCAGTTCTTC.